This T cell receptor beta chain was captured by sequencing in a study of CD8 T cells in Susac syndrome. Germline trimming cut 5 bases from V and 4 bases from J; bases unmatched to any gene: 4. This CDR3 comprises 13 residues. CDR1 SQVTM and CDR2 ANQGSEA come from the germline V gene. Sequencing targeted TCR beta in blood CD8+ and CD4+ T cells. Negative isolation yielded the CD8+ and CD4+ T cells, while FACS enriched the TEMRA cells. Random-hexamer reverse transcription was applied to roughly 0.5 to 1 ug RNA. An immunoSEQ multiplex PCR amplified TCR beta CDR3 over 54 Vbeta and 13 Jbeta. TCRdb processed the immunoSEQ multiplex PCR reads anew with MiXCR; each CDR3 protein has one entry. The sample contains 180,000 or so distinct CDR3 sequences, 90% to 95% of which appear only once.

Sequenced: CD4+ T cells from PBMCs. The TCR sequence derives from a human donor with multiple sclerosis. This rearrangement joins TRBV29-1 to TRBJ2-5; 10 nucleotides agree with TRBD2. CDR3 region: CSVNLAGAETQYF. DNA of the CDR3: TGCAGCGTTAATCTAGCGGGAGCAGAGACCCAGTACTTC. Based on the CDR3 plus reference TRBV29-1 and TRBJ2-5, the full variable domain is SAVISQKPSRDICQRGTSLTIQCQVDSQVTMMFWYRQQPGQSLTLIATANQGSEATYESGFVIDKFPISRPNLTFSTLTVSNMSPEDSSIYLCSVNLAGAETQYFGPGTRLLVL.